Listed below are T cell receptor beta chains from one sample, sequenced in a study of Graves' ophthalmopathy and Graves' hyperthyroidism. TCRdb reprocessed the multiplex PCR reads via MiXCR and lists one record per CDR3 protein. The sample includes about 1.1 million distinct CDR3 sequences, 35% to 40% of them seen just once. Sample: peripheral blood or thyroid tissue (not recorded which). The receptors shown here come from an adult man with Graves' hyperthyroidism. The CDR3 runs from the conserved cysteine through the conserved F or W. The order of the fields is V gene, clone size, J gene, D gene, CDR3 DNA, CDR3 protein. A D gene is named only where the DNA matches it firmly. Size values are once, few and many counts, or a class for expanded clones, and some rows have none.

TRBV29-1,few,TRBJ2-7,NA,TGCAGCGTAGGAGACAGGTTCTCCTACGAGCAGTACTTC,CSVGDRFSYEQYF
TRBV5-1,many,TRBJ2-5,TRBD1,TGCGCCAGCAGCTTCGGACAGGGAGTGAAAGAGACCCAGTACTTC,CASSFGQGVKETQYF
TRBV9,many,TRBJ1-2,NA,TGTGCCAGCAGCGTCAGGGTGATGGATGGCTACACCTTC,CASSVRVMDGYTF
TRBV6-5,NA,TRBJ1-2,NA,TGTGCCAGCAGTTACGCCGGGACTAATGGCTACACCTTC,CASSYAGTNGYTF
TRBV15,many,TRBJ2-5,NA,TGTGCCACCGCCGGGACCCAAGAGACCCAGTACTTC,CATAGTQETQYF
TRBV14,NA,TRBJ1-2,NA,TGTGCCAGCAGCCAAACCTCACGGACAGATTCCAACTATGGCTACACCTTC,CASSQTSRTDSNYGYTF
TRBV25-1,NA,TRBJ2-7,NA,TGTGCCGGGTCCGCATACGAGCAGTACTTC,CAGSAYEQYF
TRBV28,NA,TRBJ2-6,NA,TGTGCCAGCAGTTTATGGCCGGGGGCCAACGTCCTGACTTTC,CASSLWPGANVLTF
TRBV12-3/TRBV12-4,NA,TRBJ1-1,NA,TGTGCCAGCAGCCCGGGGGCCCGTGAAGCTTTCTTT,CASSPGAREAFF
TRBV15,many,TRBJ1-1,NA,TGTGCCACCAGCAGGCTCCTGGGCACTGAAGCTTTCTTT,CATSRLLGTEAFF
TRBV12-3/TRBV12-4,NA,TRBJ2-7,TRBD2,TGTGCCAGCAGGGGACTAGCGGGGTACGGGCAGTACTTC,CASRGLAGYGQYF
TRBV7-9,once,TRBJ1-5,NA,TGTGCCAGCAGCTTAGAACACGGTCGTAATCAGCCCCAGCATTTT,CASSLEHGRNQPQHF
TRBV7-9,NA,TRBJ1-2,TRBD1,TGTGCCAGCAGCGCTCAGGGGGCTCTAAACTATGGCTACACCTTC,CASSAQGALNYGYTF
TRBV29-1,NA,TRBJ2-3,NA,TGCAGCGTCCTGTTGGGGGCAGATACGCAGTATTTT,CSVLLGADTQYF
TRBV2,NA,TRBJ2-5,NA,TGCGCCAGCAGTCGCGGGGACACGGCTCCAGAGGCCCAGTACTTC,CASSRGDTAPEAQYF
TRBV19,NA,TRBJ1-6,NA,TGTGCCAGTAGTACGGGTGGGGATAATTCACCCCTCCACTTT,CASSTGGDNSPLHF
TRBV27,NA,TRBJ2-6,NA,TGTGCCAGCAGTACAGACACCACTGGGGTCAACGTCCTGACTTTC,CASSTDTTGVNVLTF